The T cell receptor beta chain under discussion was sequenced for a study of monozygotic twins with inflammatory bowel disease. This CDR3 comprises 13 residues. Germline CDR1 reads SGHRS; CDR2 reads YFSETQ. With respect to this clonotype: The antigen remains undetermined.

Study-wide points: Extra variability in the repertoires of patients may have come from differing immunosuppressive treatments.

Researchers used template switching to add UMIs featuring a 6-nucleotide sample barcode. With around 15 and 9 cycles respectively, two nested PCRs were carried out on TCRalpha and TCRbeta cDNA. TCRdb reanalyzed the 5' RACE reads, giving one entry per CDR3 protein sequence and no DNA. This table lists 88,000 or so distinct CDR3 sequences. The gene calls are TRBV5-1 and TRBJ1-4; the D call of TRBD1 rests on TCRdb alone, since no DNA is present to check it. The source of this sequence is a human donor with ulcerative colitis or Crohn's disease, or a healthy co-twin of an affected twin (not recorded which). The source material was blood. The chain's CDR3 is CASSSGTGEKLFF.